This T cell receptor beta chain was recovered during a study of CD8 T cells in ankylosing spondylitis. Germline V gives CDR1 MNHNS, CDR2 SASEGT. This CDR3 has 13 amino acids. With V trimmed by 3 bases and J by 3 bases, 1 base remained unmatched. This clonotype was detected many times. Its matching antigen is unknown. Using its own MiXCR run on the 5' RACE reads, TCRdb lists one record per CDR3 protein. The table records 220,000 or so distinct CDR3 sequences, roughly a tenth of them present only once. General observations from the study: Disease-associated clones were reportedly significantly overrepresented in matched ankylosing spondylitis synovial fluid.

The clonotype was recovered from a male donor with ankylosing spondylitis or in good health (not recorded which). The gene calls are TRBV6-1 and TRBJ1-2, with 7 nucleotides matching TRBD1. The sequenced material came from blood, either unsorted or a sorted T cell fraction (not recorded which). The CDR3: CASSEGQHYGYTF. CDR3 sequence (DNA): TGTGCCAGCAGTGAGGGACAGCACTATGGCTACACCTTC.